The clone carrying this TCR beta chain appeared a few times. The target antigen is unknown. Germline V gene data show CDR1 as MDHEN and CDR2 as SYDVKM. This CDR3 has 20 residues. V lost 6 bases and J lost 7; bases outside the gene matches: 26. This specimen belongs to a study of post-analysis software for immune sequencing data. Points from the study as a whole: Among a few TRBV segments more frequent in patients than controls were TRBV5-6, TRBV5-1 and TRBV20-1.

Unique molecular identifiers were built into the TCR beta cDNA libraries. Using its own MiXCR run on the PCR reads, TCRdb lists one record per CDR3 protein. The sample has more than 350,000 distinct CDR3 sequences; roughly 38% are singletons. The sample consisted of blood. The receptor was derived from a girl aged 2-9 years with multiple sclerosis. The chain has TRBV28 and TRBJ2-7, with 11 bases aligning to TRBD2. The CDR3 reads CASRERFGLAGYRGSREQYF. The CDR3 coding sequence is TGTGCCAGCAGAGAAAGGTTCGGACTAGCGGGCTATAGGGGGTCACGGGAGCAGTACTTC. The whole variable domain, remainder taken from reference TRBV28 and TRBJ2-7, is DVKVTQSSRYLVKRTGEKVFLECVQDMDHENMFWYRQDPGLGLRLIYFSYDVKMKEKGDIPEGYSVSREKKERFSLILESASTNQTSMYLCASRERFGLAGYRGSREQYFGPGTRLTVT.